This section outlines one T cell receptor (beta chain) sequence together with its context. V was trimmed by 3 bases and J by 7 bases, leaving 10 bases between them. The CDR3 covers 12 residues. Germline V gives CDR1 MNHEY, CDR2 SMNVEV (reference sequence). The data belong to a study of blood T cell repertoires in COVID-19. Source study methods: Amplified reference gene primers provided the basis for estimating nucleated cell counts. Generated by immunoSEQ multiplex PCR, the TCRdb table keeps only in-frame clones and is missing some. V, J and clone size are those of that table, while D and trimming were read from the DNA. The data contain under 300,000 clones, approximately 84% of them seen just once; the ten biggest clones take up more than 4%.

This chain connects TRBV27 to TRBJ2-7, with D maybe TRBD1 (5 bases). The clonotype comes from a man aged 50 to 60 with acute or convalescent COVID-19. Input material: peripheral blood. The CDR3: CASSFGAGEQYF. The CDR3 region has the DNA TGTGCCAGCAGTTTTGGGGCTGGGGAGCAGTACTTC.